Listed below are T cell receptor beta chains from one sample, sequenced in a study of cytomegalovirus exposure and HLA in healthy donors. Sequencing was performed with immunoSEQ multiplex PCR; in TCRdb, only in-frame clones are kept and a portion is missing. The sample contains a few hundred thousand clones, around 89% of which appear only once. The sample taken for sequencing was PBMCs. These receptors were collected from a woman aged 18 to 35 in good health and CMV-seronegative. The CDR3 runs from the conserved cysteine through the conserved F or W. Expanded clones get a size class; other rows say once, few or many, or leave the size out.

CASRPSGTGGNEQFF,NA,TRBV6-1
CASSNLIADTQYF,NA,TRBV7-9
CASRPAGGLSYNEQFF,NA,TRBV27
CAISDTGGAVAGEQYF,once,TRBV10-3
CASSPGNQPQHF,NA,TRBV10-1
CAWSRGWNTEAFF,NA,TRBV30
CASSPGSSSNEQFF,NA,TRBV27
CASSSEGQGASNEQYF,once,TRBV5-1
CASSATKPPQGNNEKLFF,NA,TRBV19
CASSQEHPGRGDSPLHF,NA,TRBV4-2
CASSGGQRQGYGYTF,NA,TRBV6-5
CASSATSTGLNEQFF,NA,TRBV25-1
CASSYEGTGLNTEAFF,NA,TRBV6-5
CAISGALAGAAGELFF,NA,TRBV10-3
CASIDRGRLSTEAFF,NA,TRBV5-5
CASSMSQGYPNTEAFF,once,TRBV19
CASSKELGSSYNEQFF,few,TRBV21-1
CASSQEAGGRYGYTF,NA,TRBV4-2
CASSGWDRASGRVGYTF,few,TRBV9
CASSQVFVGPAGGYTF,NA,TRBV4-3
CASSPFLAGSYEQYF,NA,TRBV9
CAISVLAGPTEQYF,NA,TRBV10-3
CASSRGNSYEQYF,once,TRBV5-4
CASRGQREYRAYTF,once,TRBV5-6
CASRYERPGASYEQYF,once,TRBV6-6
CASSPMTGTANYEQYF,once,TRBV19
CASSYPGLGSYEQYF,NA,TRBV6-6
CASSSAAQGAANYGYTF,NA,TRBV5-6
CASNLAGETGELFF,NA,TRBV2
CASSFWAGGHPSTDTQYF,NA,TRBV7-9
CASSVLKGATGELFF,NA,TRBV9
CSVQGANYGYTF,once,TRBV29-1
CASSSRARKSSYNEQFF,NA,TRBV7-9
CASSITRLPEDLQGALETQYF,NA,TRBV19
CASSQNWASNTEAFF,NA,TRBV4-1
CASSRQGARRGYTF,NA,TRBV19
CASSQAFWQLHTEAFF,NA,TRBV4-1
CASSLDREGEQFF,NA,TRBV11-3
CASSQLATNTDTQYF,NA,TRBV4-3
CSVVRETQYF,NA,TRBV29-1
CASSYRGVSPLHF,NA,TRBV7-2
CASSFYSSYEQYF,NA,TRBV11-2
CASSYVRTRVSYEQYF,NA,TRBV6-5
CASSHGTTDTGELFF,NA,TRBV4-1
CASSLRILAGANTGELFF,NA,TRBV5-6
CASSPGTGTSYEQYF,NA,TRBV19
CASSPYGTENTIYF,NA,TRBV7-6
CASSESGDQPQHF,NA,TRBV2
CASGQAKANTGELFF,few,TRBV10-1
CASWDYASSYEQYF,NA,TRBV6-1
CSVVGGQDNTGELFF,NA,TRBV29-1
CASSAPGIAKNSQYF,NA,TRBV6-1
CASSVSPTGVSTDTQYF,NA,TRBV19
CASSEHRGRSKFF,once,TRBV6-5